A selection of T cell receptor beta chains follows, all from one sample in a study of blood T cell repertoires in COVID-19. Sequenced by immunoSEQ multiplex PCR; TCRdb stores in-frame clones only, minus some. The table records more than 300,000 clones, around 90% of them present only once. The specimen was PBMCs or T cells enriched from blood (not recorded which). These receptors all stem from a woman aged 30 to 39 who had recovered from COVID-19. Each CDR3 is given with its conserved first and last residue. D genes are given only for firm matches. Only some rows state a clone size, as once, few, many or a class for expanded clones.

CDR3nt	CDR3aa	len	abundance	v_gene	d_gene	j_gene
TGTGCCAGCAGCTTAGCGACAGGGGCTTCCTACAATGAGCAGTTCTTC	CASSLATGASYNEQFF	16	.	TRBV11-3	TRBD1	TRBJ2-1
TGCGCCAGCAGCCGGTTAGGGGGCGACTACAATGAGCAGTTCTTC	CASSRLGGDYNEQFF	15	once	TRBV5-1	TRBD1	TRBJ2-1
TGTGCCAGTAGCCTCCAGACAGGGAAGAGCAATCAGCCCCAGCATTTT	CASSLQTGKSNQPQHF	16	.	TRBV19	TRBD1	TRBJ1-5
TGTGCCAGCAGTCGGACTAGCGGAACCACAGATACGCAGTATTTT	CASSRTSGTTDTQYF	15	.	TRBV7-3	TRBD2	TRBJ2-3
TGTGCCAGCAGTTATACAGGGGGTAATTCACCCCTCCACTTT	CASSYTGGNSPLHF	14	.	TRBV6-5	TRBD1	TRBJ1-6
TGTGCCAGCAGTGAAGGACAGGGGTCTGAGCAGTTCTTC	CASSEGQGSEQFF	13	.	TRBV2	TRBD1	TRBJ2-1
TGTGCCAGCAGCCCTTCCCTCGGTGCCTACGAGCAGTACTTC	CASSPSLGAYEQYF	14	.	TRBV9	.	TRBJ2-7
TGTGCCAGCAGCTCGCAGGTATACGAGCAGTACTTC	CASSSQVYEQYF	12	.	TRBV7-9	.	TRBJ2-7
TGTGCCAGCAGCTATAGACAGGGGCCTGGCGGGGAGCTGTTTTTT	CASSYRQGPGGELFF	15	.	TRBV11-1	TRBD1	TRBJ2-2
TGTGCCAGCAGTAACAGGGGGTCACCCCTCCACTTT	CASSNRGSPLHF	12	few	TRBV27	TRBD1	TRBJ1-6
TGTGCCAGCAGTTTGGTTGAGGAGGGGGCAGGCAATCAGCCCCAGCATTTT	CASSLVEEGAGNQPQHF	17	.	TRBV28	TRBD1	TRBJ1-5
TGTGCCAGCAGTCCCACGGGGGGAGAGGGGGAGACCCAGTACTTC	CASSPTGGEGETQYF	15	.	TRBV28	TRBD2	TRBJ2-5
TGTGCCAGCAGCTCTGACTTGACCTATGGCTACACCTTC	CASSSDLTYGYTF	13	.	TRBV28	.	TRBJ1-2
TGCGCCAGCAGCCAAGATCCTCGGCGGGTGACAGATACGCAGTATTTT	CASSQDPRRVTDTQYF	16	once	TRBV4-3	.	TRBJ2-3
TGTGCCAGCAGCTTGGGCGGGGGAGATATTTACGAGCAGTACTTC	CASSLGGGDIYEQYF	15	.	TRBV7-3	TRBD2	TRBJ2-7
TGTGCCAGCAGCTTAATCGGGAGGAGGAACACTGAAGCTTTCTTT	CASSLIGRRNTEAFF	15	.	TRBV7-9	.	TRBJ1-1
TGTGCCAGCAGCTTAGGAGGGGGCCGCACTGAAGCTTTCTTT	CASSLGGGRTEAFF	14	.	TRBV7-9	TRBD1	TRBJ1-1
TGTGCCAGCAGCCAGCTCACAGGGGCTGAAGCTTTCTTT	CASSQLTGAEAFF	13	.	TRBV28	TRBD1	TRBJ1-1
TGTGCCAGCAGTGACAGACCCGCCTACGAGCAGTACTTC	CASSDRPAYEQYF	13	.	TRBV19	.	TRBJ2-7
TGTGCCACCAGCAGAGATTGGGACCGGGCAGGAGGGGGCTACACCTTC	CATSRDWDRAGGGYTF	16	.	TRBV15	.	TRBJ1-2
TGTGCCAGCAGACAGACCGGGGCGGGGAGCTCCTACGAGCAGTACTTC	CASRQTGAGSSYEQYF	16	.	TRBV13	.	TRBJ2-7
TGCGCCAGCAGTCAATCAGGCGCGGACACTGAAGCTTTCTTT	CASSQSGADTEAFF	14	.	TRBV23-1	.	TRBJ1-1